The 8 T cell receptor beta chains given below trace back to one sample, sequenced in a study of cytomegalovirus exposure and HLA in healthy donors. PCR primers comprised 60 Vbeta and 13 Jbeta primers. Method: immunoSEQ multiplex PCR; TCRdb's copy keeps in-frame clones and lacks some. The data contain about 120,000 clones, around 74% of them singletons. Sample: PBMCs. The receptors here all came from a man aged 60 to 69 in good health and CMV-seropositive.

The chain carries TRBV4-1 and TRBJ2-3; 10 bases are shared with TRBD2. V was clipped by 2 bases and J by 4 bases; unmatched bases: 6. The CDR3 has 16 amino acids. Per germline, CDR1 MGHRA and CDR2 YSYEKL. CDR3 DNA sequence: TGCGCCAGCAGCCAACCCCTAGCGGGGGATTCAGATACGCAGTATTTT. It translates to CASSQPLAGDSDTQYF.

The chain joins TRBV6-6 to TRBJ1-1; D perhaps matches TRBD1 (5 bases). The CDR3 is 16 residues long. Germline CDR1 reads MNHNY; CDR2 reads SVGAGI (reference sequence). Between the trimmed V and J ends, which lost 0 bases and 5 bases, there was a span of 16 bases. The CDR3: CASSYSRADLGTEAFF. CDR3 coding DNA: TGTGCCAGCAGTTACTCCAGGGCTGATTTGGGTACTGAAGCTTTCTTT.

V gene TRBV9 combines with J gene TRBJ2-7; maybe TRBD1 (5 bases). This CDR3 spans 15 amino acids. Trimming shortened V by 4 bases and J by 2 bases, and 16 bases separated the two germline ends. Germline V gene lookup returns CDR1 SGDLS and CDR2 YYNGEE. The CDR3 sequence is CASSQGPHEAYEQYF. The CDR3 nucleotides read TGTGCCAGCAGCCAGGGTCCGCATGAGGCCTACGAGCAGTACTTC.

The chain carries TRBV7-3 and TRBJ2-5; D may be TRBD2 (5 bases). CDR3 size: 15 residues. CDR1 and CDR2 from the germline V gene are SGHTA and FQGTGA. Trimming shortened V by 2 bases and J by 0 bases, and 10 bases separated the two germline ends. DNA of the CDR3: TGTGCCAGCAGCTTAGGGCTAGCTCACCAAGAGACCCAGTACTTC. Translated, it gives CASSLGLAHQETQYF.

As concerns this clone: The junction departs from germline at one end; a sequencing error may be responsible. The rearrangement links TRBV7-7 to TRBJ2-5; TRBD2 agrees at 10 bases. The CDR3 spans 14 residues. CDR1 and CDR2 from the germline V gene are SSHAT and FNYEAQ (reference sequence). The DNA of the CDR3 is TGTGCTAGCAGCACCGGGACTAGCGCGGAGACCCAGTACTTC. Protein sequence: CASSTGTSAETQYF.

The chain has TRBV5-1 and TRBJ2-1; maybe TRBD1 (5 bases). Trimming cost V 4 bases and J 7 bases, with 12 bases left between them. The CDR3 covers 13 residues. The germline CDR1 and CDR2 sequences are SGHRS and YFSETQ. The CDR3 bases are TGCGCCAGCAGCCGAAGTCCAGGGAATGAGCAGTTCTTC. It yields the protein CASSRSPGNEQFF. Filled out from reference TRBV5-1 and TRBJ2-1, the complete variable domain reads KAGVTQTPRYLIKTRGQQVTLSCSPISGHRSVSWYQQTPGQGLQFLFEYFSETQRNKGNFPGRFSGRQFSNSRSEMNVSTLELGDSALYLCASSRSPGNEQFFGPGTRLTVL.

The chain uses TRBV30 and TRBJ1-2, with 9 positions matching TRBD1. Germline V CDR1 and CDR2: GTSNPN, SVGIG (reference sequence). Losses at the gene ends were 0 bases for V and 4 bases for J; bases not matched to a gene: 6. The CDR3 runs to 15 residues. This CDR3 reads CAWSVKTGGTYGYTF. CDR3 bases: TGTGCCTGGAGTGTAAAGACAGGGGGGACCTATGGCTACACCTTC.

This clone came up a few times. Written as DNA, the CDR3 is TGCGCCAGCAGTGAGCCGTGGCAGCTAGCCTACGAGCAGTACTTC. Its translation: CASSEPWQLAYEQYF. The gene calls are TRBV10-2 and TRBJ2-7; D unclear. This CDR3 is 15 amino acids long. Trimming left V 2 bases short and J 2 bases short, with 13 bases between. In germline, CDR1 is WSHSY, CDR2 SAAADI.